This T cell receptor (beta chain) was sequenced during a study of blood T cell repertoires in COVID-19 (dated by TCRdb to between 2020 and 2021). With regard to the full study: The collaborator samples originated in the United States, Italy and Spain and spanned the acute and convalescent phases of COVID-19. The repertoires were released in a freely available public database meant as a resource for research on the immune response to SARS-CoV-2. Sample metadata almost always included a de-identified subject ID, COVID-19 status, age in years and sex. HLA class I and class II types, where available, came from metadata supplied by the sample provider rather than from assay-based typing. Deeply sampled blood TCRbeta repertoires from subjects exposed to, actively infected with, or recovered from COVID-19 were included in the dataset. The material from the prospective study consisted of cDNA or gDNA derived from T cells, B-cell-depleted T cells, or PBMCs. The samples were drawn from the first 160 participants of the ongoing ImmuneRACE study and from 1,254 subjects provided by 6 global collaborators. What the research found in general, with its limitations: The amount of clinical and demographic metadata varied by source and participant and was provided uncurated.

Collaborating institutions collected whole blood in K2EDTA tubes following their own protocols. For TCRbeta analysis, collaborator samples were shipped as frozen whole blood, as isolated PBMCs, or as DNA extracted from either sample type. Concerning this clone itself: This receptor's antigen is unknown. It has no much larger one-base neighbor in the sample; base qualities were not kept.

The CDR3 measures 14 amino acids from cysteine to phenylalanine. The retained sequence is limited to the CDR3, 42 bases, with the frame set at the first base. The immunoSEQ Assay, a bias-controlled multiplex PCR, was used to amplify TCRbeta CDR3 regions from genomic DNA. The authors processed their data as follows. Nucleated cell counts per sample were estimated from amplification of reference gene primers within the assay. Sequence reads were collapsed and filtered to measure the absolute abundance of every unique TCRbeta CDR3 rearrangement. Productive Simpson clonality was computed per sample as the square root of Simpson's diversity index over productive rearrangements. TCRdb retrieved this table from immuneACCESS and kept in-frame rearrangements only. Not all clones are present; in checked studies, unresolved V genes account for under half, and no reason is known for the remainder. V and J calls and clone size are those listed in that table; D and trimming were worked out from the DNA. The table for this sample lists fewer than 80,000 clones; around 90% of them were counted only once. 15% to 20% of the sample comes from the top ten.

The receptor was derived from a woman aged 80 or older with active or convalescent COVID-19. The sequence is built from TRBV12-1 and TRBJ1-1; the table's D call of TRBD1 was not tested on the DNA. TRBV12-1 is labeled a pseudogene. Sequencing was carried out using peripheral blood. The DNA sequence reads TGTGCCAGCAGCCCGGACAGAAAGGGCACTGAAGCTTTCTTT. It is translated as CASSPDRKGTEAFF.